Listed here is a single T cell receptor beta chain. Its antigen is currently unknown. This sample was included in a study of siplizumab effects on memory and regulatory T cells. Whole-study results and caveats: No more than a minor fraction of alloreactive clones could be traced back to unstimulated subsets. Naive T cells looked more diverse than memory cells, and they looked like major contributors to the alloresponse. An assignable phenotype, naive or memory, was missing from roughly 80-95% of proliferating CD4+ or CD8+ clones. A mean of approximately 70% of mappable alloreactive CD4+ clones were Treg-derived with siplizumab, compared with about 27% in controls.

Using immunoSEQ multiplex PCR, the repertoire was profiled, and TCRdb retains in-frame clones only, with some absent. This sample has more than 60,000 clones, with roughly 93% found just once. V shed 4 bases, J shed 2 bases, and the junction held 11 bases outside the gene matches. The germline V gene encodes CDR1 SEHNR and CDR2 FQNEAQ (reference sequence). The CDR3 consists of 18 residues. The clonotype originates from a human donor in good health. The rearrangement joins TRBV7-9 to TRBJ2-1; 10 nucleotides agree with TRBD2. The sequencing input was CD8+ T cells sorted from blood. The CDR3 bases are TGTGCCAGCAGCTCTCCTAGCGGGGGTCAACCCGCCTACAATGAGCAGTTCTTC. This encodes CASSSPSGGQPAYNEQFF. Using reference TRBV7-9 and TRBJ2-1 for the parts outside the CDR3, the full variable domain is DTGVSQNPRHKITKRGQNVTFRCDPISEHNRLYWYRQTLGQGPEFLTYFQNEAQLEKSRLLSDRFSAERPKGSFSTLEIQRTEQGDSAMYLCASSSPSGGQPAYNEQFFGPGTRLTVL.